Below, 6 T cell receptor beta chains from the same sample are listed, as sequenced in a study of T cell repertoires in cytomegalovirus infection. TCRdb reanalysed the reads using MiXCR and keeps one entry per CDR3 protein. The profile shows approximately 100,000 distinct CDR3 sequences, around 28% of them singletons. The antigens these receptors bind are not known. Sequencing used CD8+ T cells from cultured PBMCs, obtained from culture after CMV antigen stimulation. The receptors shown here come from a human donor in good health (CMV status not recorded). Some clones in this sample may be carry-over from other donors' samples.

This clonotype was counted ten times or more. This chain connects TRBV4-1 to TRBJ1-6; D possibly corresponds to TRBD1 (5 bases). CDR3 length equals 14 residues. V was cut by 4 bases and J by 10 bases, with 14 bases left in between. Germline V gene lookup returns CDR1 MGHRA and CDR2 YSYEKL. CDR3: CASSLSMGDSPLHF. The DNA of the CDR3 is TGCGCCAGCAGCCTAAGTATGGGGGACTCACCCCTCCACTTT.

This clonotype occurred a few times. V gene TRBV12-3 or TRBV12-4 combines with J gene TRBJ2-5, with 9 bases aligning to TRBD2. The CDR3 sequence is 15 residues long. After removal of 5 bases from V and 5 bases from J, the junction contained 9 bases not matched to a gene. The CDR3 protein is CASSPGGSGGETQYF. CDR3 in DNA: TGTGCCAGCAGTCCAGGAGGTAGCGGGGGTGAGACCCAGTACTTC.

The CDR3 nucleotides are TGCAGTGCTAGAGGCCCTGGCGGGGGGGCCTACAATGAGCAGTTCTTC. Protein: CSARGPGGGAYNEQFF. The chain recombines TRBV20-1 with TRBJ2-1, with TRBD2 matching 9 bases. Germline CDR1 reads DFQATT; CDR2 reads SNEGSKA (reference sequence). The CDR3 contains 16 residues. V was clipped by 1 base and J by 2 bases; unmatched bases: 6.

This clonotype appeared many times. The chain is built from TRBV2 and TRBJ1-6; D gene ambiguous. The CDR3 loop spans 14 amino acids. Germline V lookup: CDR1 SNHLY, CDR2 FYNNEI. V lost 3 bases and J lost 3, with 6 bases in between. The CDR3 is CASSDGNYNSPLHF. The CDR3 bases are TGTGCCAGCAGTGACGGGAACTATAATTCACCCCTCCACTTT.

A few counts support this clonotype. The chain joins TRBV7-2 to TRBJ2-7; 9 positions agree with TRBD1. There are 15 residues in the CDR3. Germline CDR1 reads SGHTA; CDR2 reads FQGNSA. After removal of 6 bases from V and 5 bases from J, the junction contained 11 bases not matched to a gene. CDR3 sequence (DNA): TGTGCCAGCAGACTCCCGGGACAGGGTCCCAACGAGCAGTACTTC. Translation gives CASRLPGQGPNEQYF.

J is TRBJ2-2 and V is TRBV28; D is possibly TRBD1 or TRBD2 (5 bases each). CDR3 size: 15 residues. Looked up from germline, CDR1 is MDHEN and CDR2 is SYDVKM. Trimming left V 2 bases short and J 6 bases short, with 13 bases between. The CDR3 is CASSLHPGAPGELFF. The DNA for the CDR3 is TGTGCCAGCAGTTTACACCCCGGGGCTCCCGGGGAGCTGTTTTTT.